Included here is one T cell receptor beta chain sequence, with context. The repertoire was sequenced with immunoSEQ multiplex PCR; TCRdb's copy has only in-frame clones and lacks some. The table shows 90,000 or so clones, with roughly nine tenths occurring only once. The ends were cut back, 3 bases at V and 14 bases at J, with 16 bases in the middle. The CDR3 is 12 residues long. From germline, CDR1 is LNHDA and CDR2 SQIVND (reference sequence). The data were obtained in a study of control samples from healthy donors and cancer patients. The receptor was derived from a woman aged 45-60 years with colorectal cancer. The specimen sequenced was PBMCs. The J gene is TRBJ1-1, the V gene TRBV19; D unresolved. The chain's CDR3 is CASSIRGRPEFF. The CDR3 DNA follows: TGTGCCAGTAGTATTAGAGGTCGGCCTGAGTTCTTT.